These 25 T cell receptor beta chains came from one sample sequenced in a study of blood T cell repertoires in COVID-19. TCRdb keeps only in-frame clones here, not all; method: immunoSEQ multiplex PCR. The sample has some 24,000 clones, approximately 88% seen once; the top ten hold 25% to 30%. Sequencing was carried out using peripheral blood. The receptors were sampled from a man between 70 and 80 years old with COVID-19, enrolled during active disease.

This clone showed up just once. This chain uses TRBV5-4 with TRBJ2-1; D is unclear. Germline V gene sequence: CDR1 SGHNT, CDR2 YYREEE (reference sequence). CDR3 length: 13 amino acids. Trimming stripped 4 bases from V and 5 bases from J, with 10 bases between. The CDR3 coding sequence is TGTGCCAGCAGCCCCGGGTCGAACAATGAGCAGTTCTTC. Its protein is CASSPGSNNEQFF.

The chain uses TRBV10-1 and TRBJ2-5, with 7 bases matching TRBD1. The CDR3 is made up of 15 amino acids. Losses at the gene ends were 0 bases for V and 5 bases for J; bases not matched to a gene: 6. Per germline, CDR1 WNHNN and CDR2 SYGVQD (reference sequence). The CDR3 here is CASSESAGGLETQYF. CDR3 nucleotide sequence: TGCGCCAGCAGTGAGTCGGCAGGGGGTCTCGAGACCCAGTACTTC.

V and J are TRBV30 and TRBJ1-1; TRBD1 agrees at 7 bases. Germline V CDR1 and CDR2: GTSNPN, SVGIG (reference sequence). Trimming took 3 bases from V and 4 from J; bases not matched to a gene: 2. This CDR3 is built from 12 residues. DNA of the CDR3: TGTGCCTGGAGAAGGGACAGCACTGAAGCTTTCTTT. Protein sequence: CAWRRDSTEAFF.

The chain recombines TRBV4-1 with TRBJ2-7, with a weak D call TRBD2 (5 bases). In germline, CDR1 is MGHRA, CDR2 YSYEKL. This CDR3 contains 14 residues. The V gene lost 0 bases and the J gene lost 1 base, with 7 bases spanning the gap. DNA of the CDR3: TGCGCCAGCAGCCAAGAGAGGGATTCCTACGAGCAGTACTTC. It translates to CASSQERDSYEQYF.

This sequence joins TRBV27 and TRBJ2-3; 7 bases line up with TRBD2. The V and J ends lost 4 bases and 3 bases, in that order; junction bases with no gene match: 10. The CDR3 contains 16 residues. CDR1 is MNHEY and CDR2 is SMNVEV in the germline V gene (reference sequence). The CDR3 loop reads CASSSALGGGTDTQYF. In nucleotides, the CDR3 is TGTGCCAGCAGTTCCGCCCTCGGGGGAGGGACAGATACGCAGTATTTT.

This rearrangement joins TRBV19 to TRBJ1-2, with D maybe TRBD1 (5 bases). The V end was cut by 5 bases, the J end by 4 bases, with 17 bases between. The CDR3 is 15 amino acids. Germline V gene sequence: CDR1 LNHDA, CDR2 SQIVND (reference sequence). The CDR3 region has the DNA TGTGCCAGTAGTCCCCTGGGGGGGAACGGCTATGGCTACACCTTC. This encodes CASSPLGGNGYGYTF. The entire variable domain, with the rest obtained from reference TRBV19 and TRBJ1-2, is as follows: DGGITQSPKYLFRKEGQNVTLSCEQNLNHDAMYWYRQDPGQGLRLIYYSQIVNDFQKGDIAEGYSVSREKKESFPLTVTSAQKNPTAFYLCASSPLGGNGYGYTFGSGTRLTVV.

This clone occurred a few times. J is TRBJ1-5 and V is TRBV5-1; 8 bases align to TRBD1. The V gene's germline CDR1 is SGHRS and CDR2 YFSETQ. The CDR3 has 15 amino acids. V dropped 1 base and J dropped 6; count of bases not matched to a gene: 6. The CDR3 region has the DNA TGCGCCAGCAGCTTGACAGGGGGGCAAGGTCAGCCCCAGCATTTT. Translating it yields CASSLTGGQGQPQHF.

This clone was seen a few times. The CDR3 loop is CASSPGLMNTEAFF. CDR3 in DNA: TGTGCCAGCTCACCTGGACTGATGAACACTGAAGCTTTCTTT. The rearrangement links TRBV18 to TRBJ1-1; D is uncertain. Trimming removed 3 bases at V and 0 bases at J, with 8 bases between. The germline V gene encodes CDR1 KGHSH and CDR2 LQKENI. The CDR3 totals 14 residues.

The CDR3, as DNA: TGTGCCAGCAGTTTATCGACGGGGAACACTGAAGCTTTCTTT. Encoded protein: CASSLSTGNTEAFF. This chain connects TRBV27 to TRBJ1-1, with no clear D. CDR1 and CDR2 from the germline V gene are MNHEY and SMNVEV (reference sequence). V lost 0 bases, J lost 1 base, and 6 bases lay in between. The CDR3 totals 14 residues.

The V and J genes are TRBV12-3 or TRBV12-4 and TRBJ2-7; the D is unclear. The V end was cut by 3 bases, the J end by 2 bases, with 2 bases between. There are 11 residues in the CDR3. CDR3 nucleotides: TGTGCCAGCAGTTTTACCTACGAGCAGTACTTC. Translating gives CASSFTYEQYF.

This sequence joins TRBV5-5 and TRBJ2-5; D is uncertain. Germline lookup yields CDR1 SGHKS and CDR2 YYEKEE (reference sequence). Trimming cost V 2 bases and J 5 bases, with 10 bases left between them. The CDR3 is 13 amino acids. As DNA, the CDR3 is TGTGCCAGCAGCTTTAGTGGTCCCGAGACCCAGTACTTC. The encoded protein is CASSFSGPETQYF.

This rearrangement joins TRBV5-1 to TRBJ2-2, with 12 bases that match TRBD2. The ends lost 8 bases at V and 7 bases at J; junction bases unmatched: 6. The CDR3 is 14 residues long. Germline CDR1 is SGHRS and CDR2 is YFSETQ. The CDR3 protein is CASRLAGADGELFF. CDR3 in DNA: TGCGCCAGTCGACTAGCGGGAGCTGACGGGGAGCTGTTTTTT.

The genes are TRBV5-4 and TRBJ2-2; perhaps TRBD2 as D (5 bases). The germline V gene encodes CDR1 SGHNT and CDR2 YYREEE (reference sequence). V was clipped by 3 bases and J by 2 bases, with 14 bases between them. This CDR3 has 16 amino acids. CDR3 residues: CASSWGEDTNTGELFF. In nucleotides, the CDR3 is TGTGCCAGCAGCTGGGGAGAAGACACCAACACCGGGGAGCTGTTTTTT.

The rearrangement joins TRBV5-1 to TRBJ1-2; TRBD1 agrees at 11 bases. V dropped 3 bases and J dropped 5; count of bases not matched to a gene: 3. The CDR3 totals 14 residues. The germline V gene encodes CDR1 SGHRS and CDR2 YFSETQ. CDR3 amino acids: CASSSGTGGYGYTF. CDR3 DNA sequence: TGCGCCAGCAGCTCCGGGACAGGGGGTTATGGCTACACCTTC.

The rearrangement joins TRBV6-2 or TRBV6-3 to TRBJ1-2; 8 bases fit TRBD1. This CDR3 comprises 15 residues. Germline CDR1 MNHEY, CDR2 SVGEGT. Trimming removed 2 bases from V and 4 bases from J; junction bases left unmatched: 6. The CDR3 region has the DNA TGTGCCAGCAGTTACAGAGGGACAGGACTCTATGGCTACACCTTC. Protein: CASSYRGTGLYGYTF.

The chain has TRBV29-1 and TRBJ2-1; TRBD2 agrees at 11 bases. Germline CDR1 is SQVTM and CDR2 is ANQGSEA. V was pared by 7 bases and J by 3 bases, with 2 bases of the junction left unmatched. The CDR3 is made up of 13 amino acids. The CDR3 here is CSAGTSGYNEQFF. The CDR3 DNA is TGCAGCGCCGGGACTAGCGGCTACAATGAGCAGTTCTTC.

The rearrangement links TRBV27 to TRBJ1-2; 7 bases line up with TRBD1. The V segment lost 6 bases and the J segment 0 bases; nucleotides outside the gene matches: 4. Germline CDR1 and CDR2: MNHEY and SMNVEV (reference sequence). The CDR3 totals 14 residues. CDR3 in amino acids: CASSATGTNYGYTF. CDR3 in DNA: TGTGCCAGCAGCGCGACAGGGACTAACTATGGCTACACCTTC.

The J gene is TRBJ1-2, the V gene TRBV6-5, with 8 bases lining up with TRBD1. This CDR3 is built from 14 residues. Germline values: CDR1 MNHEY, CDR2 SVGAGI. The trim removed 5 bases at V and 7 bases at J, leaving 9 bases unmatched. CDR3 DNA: TGTGCCAGCAGTAACCGACAGGGGCTTGGTGGCTACACCTTC. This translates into CASSNRQGLGGYTF.

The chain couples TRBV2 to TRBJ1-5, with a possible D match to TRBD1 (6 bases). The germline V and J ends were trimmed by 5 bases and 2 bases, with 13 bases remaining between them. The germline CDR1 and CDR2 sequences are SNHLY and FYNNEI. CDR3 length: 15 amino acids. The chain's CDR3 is CASSTQGSGNQPQHF. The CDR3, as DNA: TGTGCCAGCAGTACACAGGGTTCCGGCAATCAGCCCCAGCATTTT.

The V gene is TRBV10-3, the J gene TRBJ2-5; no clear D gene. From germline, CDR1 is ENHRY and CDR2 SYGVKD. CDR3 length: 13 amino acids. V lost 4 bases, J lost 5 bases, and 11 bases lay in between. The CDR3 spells CAISVRLGETQYF. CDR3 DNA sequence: TGTGCCATCAGTGTGAGGCTTGGCGAGACCCAGTACTTC.

CDR3 bases: TGCGCCAGCAGCTACGGGGTTAGCGAGCAGTACTTC. Its translation is CASSYGVSEQYF. The chain employs TRBV5-1 and TRBJ2-7; tentatively, D is TRBD2 (5 bases). The CDR3 has 12 residues. V was trimmed by 3 bases and J by 6 bases, leaving 10 bases between them. CDR1 and CDR2 (germline): SGHRS, YFSETQ.

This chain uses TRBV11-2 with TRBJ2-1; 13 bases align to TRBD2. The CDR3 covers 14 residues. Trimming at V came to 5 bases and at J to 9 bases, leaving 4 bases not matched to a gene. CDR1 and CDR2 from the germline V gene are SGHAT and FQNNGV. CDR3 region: CASSPGLAGAEQFF. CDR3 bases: TGTGCCAGCAGCCCCGGACTAGCGGGAGCTGAGCAGTTCTTC.

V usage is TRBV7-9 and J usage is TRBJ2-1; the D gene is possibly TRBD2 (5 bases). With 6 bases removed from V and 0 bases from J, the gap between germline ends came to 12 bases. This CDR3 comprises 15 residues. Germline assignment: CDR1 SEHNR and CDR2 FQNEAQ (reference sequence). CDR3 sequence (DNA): TGTGCCAGCAGGGACTCCACTAGCTCCTACAATGAGCAGTTCTTC. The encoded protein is CASRDSTSSYNEQFF.

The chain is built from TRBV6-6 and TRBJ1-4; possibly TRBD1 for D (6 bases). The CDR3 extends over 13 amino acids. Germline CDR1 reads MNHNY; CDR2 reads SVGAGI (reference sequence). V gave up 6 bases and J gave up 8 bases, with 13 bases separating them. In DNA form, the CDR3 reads TGTGCCAGCAGGACGCCGAGGGGGGAAAAACTGTTTTTT. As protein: CASRTPRGEKLFF.

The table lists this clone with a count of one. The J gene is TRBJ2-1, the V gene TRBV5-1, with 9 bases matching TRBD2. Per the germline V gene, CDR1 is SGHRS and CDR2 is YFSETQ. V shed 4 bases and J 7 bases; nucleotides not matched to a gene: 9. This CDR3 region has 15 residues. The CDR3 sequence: CASSISGGLGNEQFF. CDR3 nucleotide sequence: TGCGCCAGCAGCATTAGCGGGGGACTCGGGAATGAGCAGTTCTTC.